These 30 T cell receptor beta chains share one sample of origin, sequenced in a study of shared clonotypes between healthy human individuals. TCRdb's copy holds only in-frame clones and misses some; the assay was immunoSEQ multiplex PCR. The sample has about 590,000 clones, roughly 96% seen once. Only CD45RO-negative cells positively selected for CCR7 counted as naive CD8 cells, so terminally differentiated effector memory CD45RA+ cells were excluded. Input material: naive CD8+ T cells sorted from blood. These TCRs come from a woman aged 25 to 45 in good health.

This rearrangement joins TRBV4-1 to TRBJ1-1; D not resolved. V lost 4 bases and J 0 bases, leaving 9 bases between the germline ends. Germline assignment: CDR1 MGHRA and CDR2 YSYEKL. The CDR3 length is 14 residues. Here the CDR3 reads CASSLRNMNTEAFF. The CDR3 nucleotides are TGCGCCAGCAGCCTCAGGAATATGAACACTGAAGCTTTCTTT.

This clone was seen once. The genes are TRBV20-1 and TRBJ2-5; TRBD1 agrees at 7 bases. The J call may be wrong; the DNA end is better matched by TRBJ2-7. CDR1 DFQATT and CDR2 SNEGSKA come from the germline V gene (reference sequence). This CDR3 region has 11 residues. The CDR3 sequence: CSARQGYEQYF. The CDR3 DNA follows: TGCAGTGCTCGACAGGGATACGAGCAGTACTTC.

This rearrangement joins TRBV2 to TRBJ2-2, with D tentatively TRBD1 (5 bases). The CDR3 totals 13 residues. V was clipped by 7 bases and J by 7 bases, with 13 bases between them. CDR1 and CDR2 (germline): SNHLY, FYNNEI. The CDR3 DNA sequence: TGTGCCAGCAAGGGGCCTTCGGGCGGGGAGCTGTTTTTT. Translated, it gives CASKGPSGGELFF.

This clone was observed a handful of times. The rearrangement links TRBV9 to TRBJ2-5; the D is unclear. This CDR3 comprises 14 residues. The ends were cut back, 3 bases at V and 5 bases at J, with 14 bases in the middle. Germline CDR1 reads SGDLS; CDR2 reads YYNGEE. The CDR3 DNA follows: TGTGCCAGCAGCGGATCGGTGAGCTGGGAGACCCAGTACTTC. It is translated as CASSGSVSWETQYF.

J is TRBJ1-4 and V is TRBV4-1; no firm D call. The V end was cut by 0 bases, the J end by 3 bases, with 11 bases between. Germline V gives CDR1 MGHRA, CDR2 YSYEKL. The CDR3 is 16 amino acids. The CDR3 region is CASSQEFTSANEKLFF. The CDR3 DNA follows: TGCGCCAGCAGCCAAGAATTCACATCTGCTAATGAAAAACTGTTTTTT.

As to this clone: The same CDR3 is also encoded by other DNA sequences in this sample. The chain is built from TRBV27 and TRBJ2-7; 7 nucleotides agree with TRBD2. V lost 2 bases, J lost 4 bases, and 5 bases stayed unmatched. CDR1 is MNHEY, CDR2 SMNVEV, per germline (reference sequence). This CDR3 has 14 residues. The CDR3 DNA reads as TGTGCCAGCAGTTTAGCGGGAGTCGGTTACGAGCAGTACTTC. This translates into CASSLAGVGYEQYF.

This chain links TRBV7-9 with TRBJ2-7; the D gene is possibly TRBD2 (5 bases). Trimming shortened V by 5 bases and J by 7 bases, and 15 bases separated the two germline ends. The CDR3 length is 13 residues. Germline-derived CDR1 and CDR2 are SEHNR and FQNEAQ (reference sequence). The CDR3 nucleotides read TGTGCCAGCAGCCCTCCATCCGGGGTTGAGCAGTACTTC. Residues: CASSPPSGVEQYF.

The chain couples TRBV11-2 to TRBJ1-1; D is ambiguous. V lost 2 bases to trimming and J lost 0 bases, with 7 bases between them. Germline CDR1 reads SGHAT; CDR2 reads FQNNGV. The CDR3 has 14 amino acids. The CDR3 spells CASSLREMNTEAFF. The CDR3 DNA reads TGTGCCAGCAGCTTAAGGGAAATGAACACTGAAGCTTTCTTT. Full variable domain (remainder filled in from reference TRBV11-2 and TRBJ1-1): EAGVAQSPRYKIIEKRQSVAFWCNPISGHATLYWYQQILGQGPKLLIQFQNNGVVDDSQLPKDRFSAERLKGVDSTLKIQPAKLEDSAVYLCASSLREMNTEAFFGQGTRLTVV.

Notes on this clone: Other nucleotide sequences from this sample produce the same CDR3. The chain is built from TRBV27 and TRBJ2-6; D call uncertain. V shed 0 bases and J shed 0 bases, with 6 bases lying between them. CDR1 and CDR2 (germline): MNHEY, SMNVEV (reference sequence). The CDR3 totals 16 residues. The CDR3: CASSLSPGSGANVLTF. The CDR3 DNA follows: TGTGCCAGCAGTTTATCACCCGGCTCTGGGGCCAACGTCCTGACTTTC.

This clone was seen just once. The rearrangement joins TRBV10-3 to TRBJ2-5, with 16 nucleotides matching TRBD2. Gene TRBJ2-7 matches the end of the DNA better, so the J call may be wrong. Per the germline V gene, CDR1 is ENHRY and CDR2 is SYGVKD. The CDR3 covers 16 residues. The CDR3 DNA is TGTGCCATATCGGGACTAGCGGGAGGGCCTAGCGACGAGCAGTACTTC. This translates into CAISGLAGGPSDEQYF.

CDR3 bases: TGTGCCAGCAGCTCGGACAGCTCCTATAATTCACCCCTCCACTTT. Translation: CASSSDSSYNSPLHF. This chain links TRBV11-2 with TRBJ1-6; a possible D gene is TRBD1 (6 bases). The length of the CDR3 is 15 residues. The ends were cut back, 4 bases at V and 0 bases at J, with 7 bases in the middle. Germline V CDR1 and CDR2: SGHAT, FQNNGV. Combining the CDR3 with reference TRBV11-2 and TRBJ1-6 gives the whole variable domain EAGVAQSPRYKIIEKRQSVAFWCNPISGHATLYWYQQILGQGPKLLIQFQNNGVVDDSQLPKDRFSAERLKGVDSTLKIQPAKLEDSAVYLCASSSDSSYNSPLHFGNGTRLTVT.

Regarding this clone: At the DNA level, this CDR3 is encoded by other sequences in the same sample as well. The V gene is TRBV27, the J gene TRBJ2-1; the D gene is possibly TRBD2 (5 bases). Between the trimmed V and J ends, which lost 3 bases and 6 bases, there was a span of 6 bases. The CDR3 is made up of 12 amino acids. Germline CDR1 MNHEY, CDR2 SMNVEV (reference sequence). The CDR3 reads CASSFGVNEQFF. DNA of the CDR3: TGTGCCAGCAGTTTCGGGGTCAATGAGCAGTTCTTC.

The chain combines TRBV4-1 with TRBJ1-6, with unresolved D. Looked up from germline, CDR1 is MGHRA and CDR2 is YSYEKL. V was shortened by 0 bases and J by 13 bases, with 13 bases between the two germline ends. CDR3 length equals 14 residues. The CDR3 DNA follows: TGCGCCAGCAGCCAAGAAGGTTCGGCTTCGCCCCTCCACTTT. It is translated as CASSQEGSASPLHF.

V usage is TRBV27 and J usage is TRBJ2-7; 10 bases match TRBD1. V lost 4 bases and J lost 2; bases outside the gene matches: 5. The CDR3 covers 15 residues. CDR1 and CDR2 (germline): MNHEY, SMNVEV (reference sequence). CDR3 in amino acids: CASSSRQGAPYEQYF. As DNA, the CDR3 is TGTGCCAGCAGTTCGCGACAGGGGGCGCCCTACGAGCAGTACTTC.

The chain employs TRBV7-6 and TRBJ1-1, with D possibly TRBD1 on 5 matching bases. Trimming left V 6 bases short and J 0 bases short, with 14 bases between. The CDR3 extends over 15 amino acids. Germline values: CDR1 SGHVS, CDR2 FNYEAQ. CDR3 in DNA: TGTGCCAGCAGGCCCTCGGCAGGGATGAACACTGAAGCTTTCTTT. Amino acid sequence: CASRPSAGMNTEAFF.

The J gene is TRBJ2-7, the V gene TRBV7-9; 11 bases match TRBD2. The CDR3 consists of 13 residues. CDR1 and CDR2 from the germline V gene are SEHNR and FQNEAQ (reference sequence). The trim removed 7 bases at V and 7 bases at J, leaving 6 bases unmatched. CDR3 DNA sequence: TGTGCCAGCATAGCGGGAGGGCAAGAGGAGCAGTACTTC. It translates to CASIAGGQEEQYF. Complete variable domain (other parts from reference TRBV7-9 and TRBJ2-7): DTGVSQNPRHKITKRGQNVTFRCDPISEHNRLYWYRQTLGQGPEFLTYFQNEAQLEKSRLLSDRFSAERPKGSFSTLEIQRTEQGDSAMYLCASIAGGQEEQYFGPGTRLTVT.

The rearrangement uses TRBV27 and TRBJ2-7, with 9 bases identical to TRBD1. The germline V gene has CDR1 MNHEY and CDR2 SMNVEV (reference sequence). V lost 4 bases to trimming and J lost 5 bases; unmatched junction nucleotides: 6. The length of the CDR3 is 14 residues. The CDR3 sequence: CASSSTGGNDEQYF. CDR3 DNA: TGTGCCAGCAGTTCCACAGGGGGCAACGACGAGCAGTACTTC.

The chain uses TRBV5-8 and TRBJ2-2; unclear D gene. The CDR3 totals 15 residues. Germline CDR1 and CDR2: SGHTS and YDEGEE. Trimming shortened V by 2 bases and J by 1 base, and 9 bases separated the two germline ends. This chain's CDR3 is CASSLSTVNTGELFF. The CDR3 coding sequence is TGTGCCAGCAGCTTATCCACAGTGAACACCGGGGAGCTGTTTTTT.

Notes on this clone: An end of the junction does not agree with germline; a read error may underlie this. The chain employs TRBV4-1 and TRBJ2-1, with 10 bases fitting TRBD2. The CDR3 length is 14 residues. The V gene's germline CDR1 is MGHRA and CDR2 YSYEKL. The CDR3: CASRPSGRANQQFF. The CDR3 DNA sequence: TGCGCCAGCAGACCCAGCGGGAGGGCCAATCAGCAGTTCTTC.

J is TRBJ2-6 and V is TRBV28, with D possibly called TRBD1 or TRBD2 (5 bases each). V shed 4 bases and J shed 2 bases, with 9 bases lying between them. CDR1 is MDHEN, CDR2 SYDVKM, per germline. This CDR3 is 15 amino acids long. CDR3 in DNA: TGTGCCAGCAGTTCCCAGGGAGCTGGGGCCAACGTCCTGACTTTC. It is translated as CASSSQGAGANVLTF.

The V call is TRBV5-1, the J call TRBJ2-5; D tentatively fits TRBD1 or TRBD2 (6 bases each). Trimming pared 4 bases from V and 2 bases from J, leaving 27 bases between. The germline CDR1 and CDR2 sequences are SGHRS and YFSETQ. CDR3 length: 19 residues. DNA for the CDR3: TGCGCCAGCAGCGTAACAGGGACTCGTAAACATACCCTACAAGAGACCCAGTACTTC. Protein product: CASSVTGTRKHTLQETQYF.

J is TRBJ2-7 and V is TRBV7-9; 8 positions match TRBD1. The CDR3 length is 15 residues. Unmatched junction bases numbered 9, after V lost 5 bases and J lost 3 bases. Per the germline V gene, CDR1 is SEHNR and CDR2 is FQNEAQ (reference sequence). DNA of the CDR3: TGTGCCAGCAGCCCTCCCCCCGGGACAGGCTACGAGCAGTACTTC. Its protein is CASSPPPGTGYEQYF.

The chain carries TRBV4-1 and TRBJ2-3; a weak D match, TRBD2 (5 bases). The V gene's germline CDR1 is MGHRA and CDR2 YSYEKL. V was cut by 0 bases and J by 2 bases, with 18 bases left in between. There are 18 residues in the CDR3. CDR3 DNA sequence: TGCGCCAGCAGCCAAGACTCGCTGCGGGCGGAATTCACAGATACGCAGTATTTT. Protein product: CASSQDSLRAEFTDTQYF.

This rearrangement joins TRBV7-9 to TRBJ2-1; D might be TRBD2 (6 bases). CDR1 is SEHNR, CDR2 FQNEAQ, per germline (reference sequence). CDR3 size: 14 residues. The ends were cut back, 3 bases at V and 6 bases at J, with 12 bases in the middle. The CDR3 sequence: CASSLLLGGNEQFF. CDR3 DNA sequence: TGTGCCAGCAGCTTGCTTTTGGGAGGCAATGAGCAGTTCTTC. Supplemented by reference TRBV7-9 and TRBJ2-1, the full variable domain reads DTGVSQNPRHKITKRGQNVTFRCDPISEHNRLYWYRQTLGQGPEFLTYFQNEAQLEKSRLLSDRFSAERPKGSFSTLEIQRTEQGDSAMYLCASSLLLGGNEQFFGPGTRLTVL.

The CDR3 here is CATSRASGSTGELFF. As DNA, the CDR3 is TGTGCCACCAGCAGGGCTAGCGGGAGTACCGGGGAGCTGTTTTTT. The chain joins TRBV15 to TRBJ2-2, with 10 bases identical to TRBD2. The V gene's germline CDR1 is LNHNV and CDR2 YYDKDF (reference sequence). Unmatched junction bases numbered 3, after V lost 3 bases and J lost 5 bases. The CDR3 runs to 15 residues.

This clone showed up just once. V gene TRBV28 combines with J gene TRBJ2-7, with unresolved D. The CDR3 covers 12 residues. The germline CDR1 and CDR2 sequences are MDHEN and SYDVKM. V was trimmed by 6 bases and J by 4 bases, leaving 10 bases between them. The CDR3 loop is CASRSYGYEQYF. The CDR3 nucleotides read TGTGCCAGCAGGTCATATGGGTACGAGCAGTACTTC. Combining the CDR3 with reference TRBV28 and TRBJ2-7 gives the whole variable domain DVKVTQSSRYLVKRTGEKVFLECVQDMDHENMFWYRQDPGLGLRLIYFSYDVKMKEKGDIPEGYSVSREKKERFSLILESASTNQTSMYLCASRSYGYEQYFGPGTRLTVT.

The rearrangement joins TRBV25-1 to TRBJ1-2, with TRBD1 as a possible D gene (6 bases). V was pared by 8 bases and J by 4 bases, with 8 bases between. This CDR3 spans 11 amino acids. From germline, CDR1 is MGHDK and CDR2 SYGVNS. The CDR3 nucleotides are TGTGCCAGCGCACAGGGCTATGGCTACACCTTC. It yields the protein CASAQGYGYTF.

The chain has TRBV9 and TRBJ2-3, with D hard to call. V was shortened by 6 bases and J by 5 bases, with 4 bases between the two germline ends. The V gene's germline CDR1 is SGDLS and CDR2 YYNGEE. The CDR3 contains 10 residues. The CDR3 loop is CASMGDTQYF. The CDR3 DNA sequence: TGTGCCAGCATGGGAGATACGCAGTATTTT.

V and J are TRBV7-8 and TRBJ2-2; no clear D gene. Germline-derived CDR1 and CDR2 are SGHVS and FQNEAQ. The CDR3 totals 16 residues. V was trimmed by 2 bases and J by 5 bases, leaving 15 bases between them. CDR3 coding DNA: TGTGCCAGCAGCTTACAAGCGCGCCTGGGGACCGGGGAGCTGTTTTTT. As protein: CASSLQARLGTGELFF.

The chain couples TRBV7-9 to TRBJ2-5; unclear D gene. CDR1 SEHNR and CDR2 FQNEAQ come from the germline V gene (reference sequence). Trimming cost V 4 bases and J 4 bases, with 10 bases left between them. The CDR3 is 13 residues long. The CDR3 here is CASSSNYGETQYF. The CDR3 DNA reads as TGTGCCAGCAGCTCTAACTACGGAGAGACCCAGTACTTC.